One and the same sample provided the 26 T cell receptor beta chains below, sequenced in a study of blood T cell repertoires in COVID-19. The protocol was immunoSEQ multiplex PCR, while the TCRdb copy is restricted to in-frame clones and leaves out a portion. The sample includes 150,000 to 200,000 clones, 80% to 90% of them seen just once. The sample taken for sequencing was peripheral blood. Receptor source: a woman between 65 and 79 years old with COVID-19, enrolled during active disease.

The chain combines TRBV2 with TRBJ1-2; 7 nucleotides align to TRBD1. The trim removed 4 bases at V and 5 bases at J, leaving 19 bases unmatched. In germline, CDR1 is SNHLY, CDR2 FYNNEI. This CDR3 is built from 18 residues. The CDR3 sequence: CASSGRDRAAVTRYGYTF. The CDR3 DNA reads as TGTGCCAGCAGTGGACGTGACAGGGCTGCGGTTACTCGTTATGGCTACACCTTC. The entire variable domain, with the rest obtained from reference TRBV2 and TRBJ1-2, is as follows: EPEVTQTPSHQVTQMGQEVILRCVPISNHLYFYWYRQILGQKVEFLVSFYNNEISEKSEIFDDQFSVERPDGSNFTLKIRSTKLEDSAMYFCASSGRDRAAVTRYGYTFGSGTRLTVV.

This sequence joins TRBV4-2 and TRBJ1-4; the match to TRBD1 covers 9 bases. The CDR3 extends over 16 amino acids. Per germline, CDR1 LGHNA and CDR2 YNFKEQ. The V and J ends lost 3 bases and 8 bases, in that order; junction bases with no gene match: 10. The CDR3 DNA follows: TGTGCCAGCAGCCATACCATCCGGGACAGGGAGGAAAAACTGTTTTTT. Translation gives CASSHTIRDREEKLFF.

CDR3 sequence reads: CASSLVPGGAFF. DNA for the CDR3: TGTGCCAGCAGCTTAGTCCCCGGCGGAGCTTTCTTT. V is TRBV7-9 and J is TRBJ1-1; D remains unclear. Germline lookup yields CDR1 SEHNR and CDR2 FQNEAQ (reference sequence). Trimming took off 1 base at V and 10 bases at J, with 10 bases between the two ends. This CDR3 is built from 12 residues. Looking up the rest from reference TRBV7-9 and TRBJ1-1 gives the full variable domain: DTGVSQNPRHKITKRGQNVTFRCDPISEHNRLYWYRQTLGQGPEFLTYFQNEAQLEKSRLLSDRFSAERPKGSFSTLEIQRTEQGDSAMYLCASSLVPGGAFFGQGTRLTVV.

This chain joins TRBV18 and TRBJ2-3, with D possibly matching TRBD1 (6 bases). V was cut by 0 bases and J by 6 bases, with 16 bases left in between. This CDR3 comprises 16 residues. CDR1 and CDR2 from the germline V gene are KGHSH and LQKENI. CDR3 sequence reads: CASSPPRNRDVDTQYF. Written as DNA, the CDR3 is TGTGCCAGCTCACCACCGCGGAACAGGGACGTTGATACGCAGTATTTT. The complete variable domain, with remaining parts taken from reference TRBV18 and TRBJ2-3, reads NAGVMQNPRHLVRRRGQEARLRCSPMKGHSHVYWYRQLPEEGLKFMVYLQKENIIDESGMPKERFSAEFPKEGPSILRIQQVVRGDSAAYFCASSPPRNRDVDTQYFGPGTRLTVL.

This chain links TRBV2 with TRBJ1-1, with D possibly being TRBD1 (6 bases). CDR1 is SNHLY and CDR2 is FYNNEI in the germline V gene. CDR3 size: 13 residues. Deletions cut 6 bases from V and 6 bases from J, with 14 bases between. The CDR3 nucleotides read TGTGCCAGCAGCCGGGACATCTTCGCTGAAGCTTTCTTT. Translated, it gives CASSRDIFAEAFF.

The rearrangement joins TRBV28 to TRBJ1-2, with 10 bases that match TRBD1. Germline V CDR1 and CDR2: MDHEN, SYDVKM. Unmatched junction bases numbered 6, after V lost 7 bases and J lost 4 bases. The CDR3 runs 14 residues. The CDR3 DNA is TGTGCCAGCAAACGGACAGGGGGTGCCTATGGCTACACCTTC. Translating it yields CASKRTGGAYGYTF.

The rearrangement joins TRBV7-2 to TRBJ2-1; 9 nucleotides match TRBD2. Trimming removed 5 bases from V and 6 bases from J; junction bases left unmatched: 11. The germline V gene encodes CDR1 SGHTA and CDR2 FQGNSA. CDR3 size: 16 residues. CDR3 DNA: TGTGCCAGCAGCCCCCCGGGGGGCGGGGGGGGCAATGAGCAGTTCTTC. Translation: CASSPPGGGGGNEQFF.

The rearrangement links TRBV3-1 (or the pseudogene TRBV3-2) to TRBJ1-1; D unresolved. This CDR3 is 12 amino acids long. The V gene lost 1 base and the J gene lost 5 bases, with 5 bases spanning the gap. The germline V gene encodes CDR1 LGHDT and CDR2 YNNKEL (reference sequence). The CDR3 DNA follows: TGTGCCAGCAGCCAAGGTATTACTGAAGCTTTCTTT. Protein product: CASSQGITEAFF.

The CDR3 region has the DNA TGTGCCAGCAGCTTAGACGGACTTCCCTACAATGAGCAGTTCTTC. Amino acid sequence: CASSLDGLPYNEQFF. The chain joins TRBV7-8 to TRBJ2-1; perhaps TRBD2 as D (5 bases). The germline V gene has CDR1 SGHVS and CDR2 FQNEAQ. Trimming took off 1 base at V and 2 bases at J, with 9 bases between the two ends. The CDR3 sequence is 15 residues long. The full variable domain, in which reference TRBV7-8 and TRBJ2-1 provide the parts outside the CDR3, is GAGVSQSPRYKVAKRGQDVALRCDPISGHVSLFWYQQALGQGPEFLTYFQNEAQLDKSGLPSDRFFAERPEGSVSTLKIQRTQQEDSAVYLCASSLDGLPYNEQFFGPGTRLTVL.

The chain employs TRBV2 and TRBJ2-7; 9 bases are a match to TRBD2. From germline, CDR1 is SNHLY and CDR2 FYNNEI. After removal of 5 bases from V and 1 base from J, the junction contained 9 bases not matched to a gene. The CDR3 length is 16 residues. CDR3 nucleotides: TGTGCCAGCAGTTCTCTAGGGACTAGCTTTTCCTACGAGCAGTACTTC. Residues: CASSSLGTSFSYEQYF.

This chain links TRBV7-2 with TRBJ2-2, with a possible D match to TRBD1 (6 bases). Trimming took off 5 bases at V and 4 bases at J, with 17 bases between the two ends. The germline CDR1 and CDR2 sequences are SGHTA and FQGNSA. This CDR3 is built from 16 residues. Here the CDR3 DNA reads TGTGCCAGCAGCGCAACAGGGAGCTCGGGCACCGGGGAGCTGTTTTTT. Translating it yields CASSATGSSGTGELFF.

This clone was found once. This CDR3 reads CASSLGQPTEGYTF. The CDR3 DNA sequence: TGTGCCAGCAGCTTAGGACAACCAACTGAGGGCTACACCTTC. The rearrangement links TRBV7-9 to TRBJ1-2; the D is unclear. V lost 1 base and J 8 bases, leaving 14 bases between the germline ends. The CDR3 runs 14 residues. Germline CDR1 and CDR2: SEHNR and FQNEAQ (reference sequence). Full variable domain (rest looked up from reference TRBV7-9 and TRBJ1-2): DTGVSQNPRHKITKRGQNVTFRCDPISEHNRLYWYRQTLGQGPEFLTYFQNEAQLEKSRLLSDRFSAERPKGSFSTLEIQRTEQGDSAMYLCASSLGQPTEGYTFGSGTRLTVV.

The CDR3 nucleotides read TGTGCCAGCAGTCACGGGACAGGGGGGGTCAATGAGCAGTTCTTC. It specifies CASSHGTGGVNEQFF. This rearrangement joins TRBV5-8 to TRBJ2-1; 11 positions agree with TRBD1. CDR3 size: 15 residues. CDR1 and CDR2 from the germline V gene are SGHTS and YDEGEE. V trimming: 5 bases; J trimming: 6 bases; junction bases outside the gene matches: 7. Full variable domain (outside the CDR3, taken from reference TRBV5-8 and TRBJ2-1): EAGVTQSPTHLIKTRGQQATLRCSPISGHTSVYWYQQALGLGLQFLLWYDEGEERNRGNFPPRFSGRQFPNYSSELNVNALELEDSALYLCASSHGTGGVNEQFFGPGTRLTVL.

This clone is judged medium-sized. V usage is TRBV12-1 and J usage is TRBJ1-1; the table's D call, TRBD1, was not checked against the DNA. TRBV12-1 is termed a pseudogene. This CDR3 has 15 residues. The CDR3 protein is CASSLGTGTNTEAFF. The CDR3 nucleotides read TGTGCCAGCAGCTTAGGGACAGGAACGAACACTGAAGCTTTCTTT.

The V call is TRBV2, the J call TRBJ1-3; D uncertain. The CDR3 totals 12 residues. V lost 4 bases, J lost 4 bases, and 5 bases lay in between. The germline CDR1 and CDR2 sequences are SNHLY and FYNNEI. The CDR3 sequence: CASSASGNTIYF. Written as DNA, the CDR3 is TGTGCCAGCAGTGCGTCCGGAAACACCATATATTTT.

The genes are TRBV18 and TRBJ1-1; D is unclear. This CDR3 comprises 13 residues. Germline CDR1 reads KGHSH; CDR2 reads LQKENI. The V end was cut by 6 bases, the J end by 1 base, with 9 bases between. This CDR3 is CASSQRGNTEAFF. Written as DNA, the CDR3 is TGTGCCAGCTCCCAGCGAGGGAACACTGAAGCTTTCTTT.

This chain uses TRBV2 with TRBJ2-2; D might be TRBD2 (6 bases). Germline V CDR1 and CDR2: SNHLY, FYNNEI. Trimming removed 7 bases at V and 8 bases at J, with 20 bases between. This CDR3 contains 15 residues. The CDR3 here is CASTREGTSKGELFF. CDR3 nucleotide sequence: TGTGCCAGCACCCGAGAGGGGACTTCAAAGGGGGAGCTGTTTTTT. The whole variable domain, filled in from reference TRBV2 and TRBJ2-2, reads EPEVTQTPSHQVTQMGQEVILRCVPISNHLYFYWYRQILGQKVEFLVSFYNNEISEKSEIFDDQFSVERPDGSNFTLKIRSTKLEDSAMYFCASTREGTSKGELFFGEGSRLTVL.

The chain uses TRBV3-1 (or the pseudogene TRBV3-2) and TRBJ2-3; D possibly corresponds to TRBD2 (6 bases). Germline CDR1 is LGHDT and CDR2 is YNNKEL (reference sequence). V lost 0 bases to trimming and J lost 1 base, with 11 bases between them. There are 16 residues in the CDR3. The CDR3 region has the DNA TGTGCCAGCAGCCAAGAACTAGCCAGGGGCACAGATACGCAGTATTTT. This codes for CASSQELARGTDTQYF.

CDR3 protein: CASRTSGAGVQETQYF. CDR3 bases: TGTGCCAGCAGAACTTCCGGTGCAGGGGTGCAAGAGACCCAGTACTTC. The chain employs TRBV11-2 and TRBJ2-5, with D perhaps matching TRBD1 (6 bases). The CDR3 length is 16 residues. The germline V and J ends were trimmed by 6 bases and 2 bases, with 19 bases remaining between them. Germline V gives CDR1 SGHAT, CDR2 FQNNGV. The full variable domain, with the rest looked up from reference TRBV11-2 and TRBJ2-5, is EAGVAQSPRYKIIEKRQSVAFWCNPISGHATLYWYQQILGQGPKLLIQFQNNGVVDDSQLPKDRFSAERLKGVDSTLKIQPAKLEDSAVYLCASRTSGAGVQETQYFGPGTRLLVL.

This clone was observed a handful of times. This chain joins TRBV19 and TRBJ2-2; possible D gene TRBD1, 6 bases. The CDR3 loop spans 14 amino acids. V was trimmed by 9 bases and J by 2 bases, leaving 13 bases between them. Germline values: CDR1 LNHDA, CDR2 SQIVND (reference sequence). CDR3: CASRDKSNTGELFF. The CDR3 bases are TGTGCCAGCAGGGACAAATCAAACACCGGGGAGCTGTTTTTT.

The chain couples TRBV10-3 to TRBJ2-7; TRBD1 matches at 7 bases. Trimming cost V 4 bases and J 3 bases; bases outside gene matches: 3. Germline V gene lookup returns CDR1 ENHRY and CDR2 SYGVKD. The CDR3 is 13 residues long. CDR3: CAISGTGNYEQYF. DNA of the CDR3: TGTGCCATCAGTGGGACAGGTAACTACGAGCAGTACTTC.

The chain links TRBV11-1 to TRBJ2-7, with TRBD2 as a possible D gene (6 bases). V lost 3 bases and J lost 2, with 11 bases in between. This CDR3 spans 14 amino acids. Germline CDR1 SGHAT, CDR2 FQDESV (reference sequence). CDR3 DNA sequence: TGTGCCAGCAGCTTGGCGGGGAGGCCCTACGAGCAGTACTTC. Translated, it gives CASSLAGRPYEQYF.

The chain links TRBV25-1 to TRBJ2-5; 8 nucleotides align to TRBD2. The CDR3 totals 15 residues. Germline values: CDR1 MGHDK, CDR2 SYGVNS. J was trimmed by 4 bases and V by 1 base; bases with no gene match: 5. The CDR3 DNA reads as TGTGCCAGCAGTGAATTTCTAGCGGGTCGAGAGACCCAGTACTTC. It translates to CASSEFLAGRETQYF.

This sequence joins TRBV6-4 and TRBJ2-3; TRBD2 aligns across 14 bases. The CDR3 runs 18 residues. With 0 bases clipped from V and 2 bases from J, the junction kept 4 bases outside the gene matches. The germline gives CDR1 MRHNA, CDR2 SNTAGT. CDR3 sequence reads: CASSDSGLAGANTDTQYF. The CDR3 nucleotides read TGTGCCAGCAGTGACTCGGGACTAGCGGGGGCCAACACAGATACGCAGTATTTT.

The chain employs TRBV30 and TRBJ1-3, with D maybe TRBD1 (6 bases). This CDR3 is built from 13 residues. V was clipped by 8 bases and J by 4 bases, with 15 bases between them. The V gene's germline CDR1 is GTSNPN and CDR2 SVGIG (reference sequence). CDR3 loop: CAGKGGDGNTIYF. The CDR3 nucleotides read TGTGCCGGGAAGGGGGGGGACGGAAACACCATATATTTT.

This rearrangement joins TRBV24-1 to TRBJ2-3; 7 nucleotides align to TRBD2. Germline lookup yields CDR1 KGHDR and CDR2 SFDVKD. V lost 7 bases, J lost 1 base, and 7 bases stayed unmatched. CDR3 length: 15 amino acids. CDR3 DNA: TGTGCCACCAGCGAAACCAGCGGGGGCACAGATACGCAGTATTTT. Translation gives CATSETSGGTDTQYF.